Below are 3 T cell receptor beta chains sequenced from a single sample in a study of Ad26.COV2.S vaccination and SARS-CoV-2 variants. Treatment given: around 19 received Ad26.COV2.S at low or high dose, single or two shots; about 5 received placebo; per-sample allocation not given. The investigators took samples on day 63 after the first vaccine or placebo injection. The repertoire was sequenced with immunoSEQ multiplex PCR; TCRdb's copy has only in-frame clones and lacks some. Among under 600,000 clones listed, nearly 90% were seen once. Sequenced material: peripheral blood, taken in a trial of Ad26.COV2.S vaccine versus placebo. These receptors all stem from a person aged 18-65 years who received the Ad26.COV2.S COVID-19 vaccine or a placebo.

The V call is TRBV11-3, the J call TRBJ2-2; 7 positions match TRBD1. Germline values: CDR1 SGHNT, CDR2 YENEEA. Germline trimming cut 8 bases from V and 1 base from J; bases unmatched to any gene: 7. The CDR3 spans 15 residues. In nucleotides, the CDR3 is TGTGCCAGCCAGACGGGGACAGAGAACACCGGGGAGCTGTTTTTT. Translating gives CASQTGTENTGELFF.

The rearrangement links TRBV7-2 to TRBJ2-3; D ambiguous. The V gene lost 5 bases and the J gene lost 4 bases, with 10 bases spanning the gap. There are 13 residues in the CDR3. CDR1 and CDR2 from the germline V gene are SGHTA and FQGNSA. The CDR3, as DNA: TGTGCCAGCAGCCCGGATGGATCAGATACGCAGTATTTT. Translation gives CASSPDGSDTQYF.

The chain recombines TRBV6-6 with TRBJ2-1; 11 bases align to TRBD2. CDR3 length equals 15 residues. Looked up from germline, CDR1 is MNHNY and CDR2 is SVGAGI (reference sequence). V dropped 2 bases and J dropped 5; count of bases not matched to a gene: 2. CDR3 region: CASSYGTSGHNEQFF. The CDR3 DNA reads TGTGCCAGCAGTTACGGGACTAGCGGACACAATGAGCAGTTCTTC.